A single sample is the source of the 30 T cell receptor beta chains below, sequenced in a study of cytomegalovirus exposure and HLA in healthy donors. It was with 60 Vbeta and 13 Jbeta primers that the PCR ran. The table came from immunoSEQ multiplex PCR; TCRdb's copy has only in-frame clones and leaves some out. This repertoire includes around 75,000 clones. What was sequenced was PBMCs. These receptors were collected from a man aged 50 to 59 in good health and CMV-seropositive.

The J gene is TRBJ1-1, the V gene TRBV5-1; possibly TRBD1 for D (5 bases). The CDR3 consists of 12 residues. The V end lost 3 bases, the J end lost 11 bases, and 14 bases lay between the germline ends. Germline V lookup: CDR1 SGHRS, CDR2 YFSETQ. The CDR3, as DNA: TGCGCCAGCAGCTCCGAAGGGGTGCGGGCTTTCTTT. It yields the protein CASSSEGVRAFF.

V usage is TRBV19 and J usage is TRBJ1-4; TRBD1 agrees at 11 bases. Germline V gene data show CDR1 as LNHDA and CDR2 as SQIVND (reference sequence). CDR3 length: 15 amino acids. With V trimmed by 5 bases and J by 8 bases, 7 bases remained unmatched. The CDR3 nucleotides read TGTGCCAGTAGTGTATCCGGGACAGGGGGAGAAAAACTGTTTTTT. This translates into CASSVSGTGGEKLFF.

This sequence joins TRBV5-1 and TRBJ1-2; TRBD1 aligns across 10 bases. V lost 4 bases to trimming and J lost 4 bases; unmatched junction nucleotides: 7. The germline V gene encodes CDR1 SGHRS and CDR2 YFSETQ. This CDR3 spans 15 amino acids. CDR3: CASSLTGGEGYGYTF. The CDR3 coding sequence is TGCGCCAGCAGCCTGACAGGGGGCGAGGGCTATGGCTACACCTTC.

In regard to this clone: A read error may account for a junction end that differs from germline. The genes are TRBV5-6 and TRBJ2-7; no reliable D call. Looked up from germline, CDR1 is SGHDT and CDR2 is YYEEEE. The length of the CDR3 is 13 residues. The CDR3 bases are TGTGCCAGCAGCTTGCCCTTTATGGGCGAGCAGTCCTTC. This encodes CASSLPFMGEQSF. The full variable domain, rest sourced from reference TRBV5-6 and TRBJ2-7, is DAGVTQSPTHLIKTRGQQVTLRCSPKSGHDTVSWYQQALGQGPQFIFQYYEEEERQRGNFPDRFSGHQFPNYSSELNVNALLLGDSALYLCASSLPFMGEQSFGPGTRLTVT.

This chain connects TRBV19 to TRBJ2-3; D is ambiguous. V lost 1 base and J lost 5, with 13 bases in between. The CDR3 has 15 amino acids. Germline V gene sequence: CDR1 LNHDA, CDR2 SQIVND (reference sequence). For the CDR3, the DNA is TGTGCCAGTAGTATAGCCCTGGGCGCAGGAGATACGCAGTATTTT. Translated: CASSIALGAGDTQYF.

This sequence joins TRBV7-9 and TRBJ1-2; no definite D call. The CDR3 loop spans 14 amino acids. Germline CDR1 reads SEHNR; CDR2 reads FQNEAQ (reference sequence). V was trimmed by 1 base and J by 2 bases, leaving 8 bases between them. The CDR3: CASSLGTGNYGYTF. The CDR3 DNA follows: TGTGCCAGCAGCTTAGGTACGGGGAACTATGGCTACACCTTC.

The CDR3 loop reads CASSYFGQVTEAFF. The DNA of the CDR3 is TGTGCCAGCAGTTACTTCGGACAGGTCACTGAAGCTTTCTTT. The V call is TRBV6-5, the J call TRBJ1-1, with TRBD1 identical over 7 bases. Looked up from germline, CDR1 is MNHEY and CDR2 is SVGAGI. The CDR3 has 14 residues. The trim removed 1 base at V and 4 bases at J, leaving 3 bases unmatched.

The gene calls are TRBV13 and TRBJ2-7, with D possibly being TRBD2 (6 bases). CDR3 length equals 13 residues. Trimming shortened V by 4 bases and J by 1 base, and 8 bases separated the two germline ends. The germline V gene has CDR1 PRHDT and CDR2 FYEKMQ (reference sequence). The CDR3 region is CASSSGGSYEQYF. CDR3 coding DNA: TGTGCCAGCAGCTCCGGGGGATCCTACGAGCAGTACTTC. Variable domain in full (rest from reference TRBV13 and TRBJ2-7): AAGVIQSPRHLIKEKRETATLKCYPIPRHDTVYWYQQGPGQDPQFLISFYEKMQSDKGSIPDRFSAQQFSDYHSELNMSSLELGDSALYFCASSSGGSYEQYFGPGTRLTVT.

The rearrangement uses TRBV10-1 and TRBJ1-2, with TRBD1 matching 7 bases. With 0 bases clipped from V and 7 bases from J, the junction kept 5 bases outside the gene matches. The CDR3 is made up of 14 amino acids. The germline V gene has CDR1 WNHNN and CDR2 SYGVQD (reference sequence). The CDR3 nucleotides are TGCGCCAGCAGTGAGTCCCGGGACAGCCCTGGCTACACCTTC. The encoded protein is CASSESRDSPGYTF.

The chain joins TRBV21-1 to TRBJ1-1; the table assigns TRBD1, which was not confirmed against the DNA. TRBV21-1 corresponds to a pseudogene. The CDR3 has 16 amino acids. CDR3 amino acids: CASSKALLEGGTEAFF. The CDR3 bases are TGTGCCAGCAGCAAAGCGCTTTTAGAAGGGGGCACTGAAGCTTTCTTT.

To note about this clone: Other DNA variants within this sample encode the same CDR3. CDR3 residues: CASSTTGNSPLHF. CDR3 coding DNA: TGTGCCAGTAGTACAACAGGGAATTCACCCCTCCACTTT. The chain is built from TRBV19 and TRBJ1-6; tentative D call: TRBD1 (6 bases). V lost 4 bases to trimming and J lost 7 bases, with 8 bases between them. Germline lookup yields CDR1 LNHDA and CDR2 SQIVND (reference sequence). This CDR3 contains 13 residues.

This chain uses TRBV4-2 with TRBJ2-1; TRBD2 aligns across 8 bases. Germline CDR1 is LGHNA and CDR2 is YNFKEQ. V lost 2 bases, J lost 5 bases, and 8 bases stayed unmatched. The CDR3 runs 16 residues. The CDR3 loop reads CASSQISGAGHNEQFF. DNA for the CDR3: TGTGCCAGCAGCCAAATTAGCGGGGCAGGCCACAATGAGCAGTTCTTC.

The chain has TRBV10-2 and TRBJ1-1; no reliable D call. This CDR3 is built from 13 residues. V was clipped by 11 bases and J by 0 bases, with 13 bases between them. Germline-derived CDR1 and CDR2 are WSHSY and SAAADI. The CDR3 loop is CAGSEALNTEAFF. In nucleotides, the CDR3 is TGCGCCGGAAGCGAGGCGTTGAACACTGAAGCTTTCTTT.

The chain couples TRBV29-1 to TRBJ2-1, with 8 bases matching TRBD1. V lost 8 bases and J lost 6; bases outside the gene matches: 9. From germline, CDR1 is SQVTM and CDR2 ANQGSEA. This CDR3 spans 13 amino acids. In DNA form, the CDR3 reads TGCAGCCTTACAGGGGGTCCCGGCAATGAGCAGTTCTTC. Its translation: CSLTGGPGNEQFF.

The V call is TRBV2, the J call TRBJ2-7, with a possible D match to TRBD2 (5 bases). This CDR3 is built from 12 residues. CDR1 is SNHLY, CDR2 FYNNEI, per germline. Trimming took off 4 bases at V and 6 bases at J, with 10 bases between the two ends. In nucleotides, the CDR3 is TGTGCCAGCAGTGCGGGTAGCGTCGAGCAGTACGTC. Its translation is CASSAGSVEQYV.

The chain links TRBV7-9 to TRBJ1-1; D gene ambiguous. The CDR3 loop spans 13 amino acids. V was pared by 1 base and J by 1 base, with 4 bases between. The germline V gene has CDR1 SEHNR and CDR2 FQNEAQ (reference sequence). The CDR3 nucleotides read TGTGCCAGCAGCTTAGTCCAGAACACTGAAGCTTTCTTT. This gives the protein CASSLVQNTEAFF.

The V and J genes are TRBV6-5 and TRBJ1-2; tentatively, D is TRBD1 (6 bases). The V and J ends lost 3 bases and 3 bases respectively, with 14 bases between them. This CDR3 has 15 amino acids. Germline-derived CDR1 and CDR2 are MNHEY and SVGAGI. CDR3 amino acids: CASSYDAGADYGYTF. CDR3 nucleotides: TGTGCCAGCAGTTATGACGCGGGGGCGGACTATGGCTACACCTTC.

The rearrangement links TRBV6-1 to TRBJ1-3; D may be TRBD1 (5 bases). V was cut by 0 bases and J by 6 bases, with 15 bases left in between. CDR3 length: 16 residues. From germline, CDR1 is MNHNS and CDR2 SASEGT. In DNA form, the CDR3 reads TGTGCCAGCAGTGAAGCGTTAAGGGGAATGATAAACACCATATATTTT. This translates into CASSEALRGMINTIYF.

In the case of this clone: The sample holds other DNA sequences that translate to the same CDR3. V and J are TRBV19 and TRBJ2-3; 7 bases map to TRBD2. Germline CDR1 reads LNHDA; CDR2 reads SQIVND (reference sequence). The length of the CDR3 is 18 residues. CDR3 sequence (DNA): TGTGATCTCAGCAAGTTGGAGGGTCTAGCGGTTAGCACAGATACGCAGTATTTT. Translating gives CDLSKLEGLAVSTDTQYF.

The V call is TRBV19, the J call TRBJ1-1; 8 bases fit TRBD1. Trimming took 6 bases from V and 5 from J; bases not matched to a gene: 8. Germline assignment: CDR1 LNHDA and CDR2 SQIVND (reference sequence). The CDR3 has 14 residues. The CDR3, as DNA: TGTGCCAGTAGCGCAGGGGGCCCGAGGACTGAAGCTTTCTTT. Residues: CASSAGGPRTEAFF.

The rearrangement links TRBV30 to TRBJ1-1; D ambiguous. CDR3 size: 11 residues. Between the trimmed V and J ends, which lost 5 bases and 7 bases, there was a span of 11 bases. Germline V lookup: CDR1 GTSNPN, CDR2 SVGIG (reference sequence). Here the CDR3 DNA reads TGTGCCTGGGTGGAGGGAGGTGAAGCTTTCTTT. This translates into CAWVEGGEAFF. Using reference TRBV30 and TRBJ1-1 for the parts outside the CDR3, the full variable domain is SQTIHQWPATLVQPVGSPLSLECTVEGTSNPNLYWYRQAAGRGLQLLFYSVGIGQISSEVPQNLSASRPQDRQFILSSKKLLLSDSGFYLCAWVEGGEAFFGQGTRLTVV.

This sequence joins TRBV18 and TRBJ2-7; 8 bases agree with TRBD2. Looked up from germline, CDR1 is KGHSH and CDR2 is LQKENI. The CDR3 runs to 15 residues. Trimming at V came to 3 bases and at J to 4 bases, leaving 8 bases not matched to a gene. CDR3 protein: CASSPRREAIYEQYF. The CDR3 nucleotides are TGTGCCAGCTCACCTAGGCGGGAGGCCATTTACGAGCAGTACTTC.

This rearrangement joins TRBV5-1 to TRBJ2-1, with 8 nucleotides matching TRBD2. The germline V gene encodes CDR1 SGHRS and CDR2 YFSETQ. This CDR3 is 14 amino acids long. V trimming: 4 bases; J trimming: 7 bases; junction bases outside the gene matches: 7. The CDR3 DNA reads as TGCGCCAGCAGCCATGGACTAGCAATGAATGAGCAGTTCTTC. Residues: CASSHGLAMNEQFF.

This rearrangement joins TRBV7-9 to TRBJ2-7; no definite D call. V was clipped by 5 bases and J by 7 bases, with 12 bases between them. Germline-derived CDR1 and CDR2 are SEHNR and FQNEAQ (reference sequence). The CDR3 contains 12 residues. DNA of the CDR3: TGTGCCAGCAGCCTAGAATCTCGGGAGCAGTACTTC. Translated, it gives CASSLESREQYF.

CDR3 amino acids: CASSPTSGAYNEQFF. In DNA, the CDR3 is TGCGCCAGCAGCCCCACTAGCGGAGCCTACAATGAGCAGTTCTTC. The gene calls are TRBV5-1 and TRBJ2-1, with 8 bases lining up with TRBD2. The germline V gene encodes CDR1 SGHRS and CDR2 YFSETQ. This CDR3 has 15 amino acids. The junction had 5 bases not matched to a gene; V was cut back by 4 bases and J by 2 bases. Full variable domain (remainder filled in from reference TRBV5-1 and TRBJ2-1): KAGVTQTPRYLIKTRGQQVTLSCSPISGHRSVSWYQQTPGQGLQFLFEYFSETQRNKGNFPGRFSGRQFSNSRSEMNVSTLELGDSALYLCASSPTSGAYNEQFFGPGTRLTVL.

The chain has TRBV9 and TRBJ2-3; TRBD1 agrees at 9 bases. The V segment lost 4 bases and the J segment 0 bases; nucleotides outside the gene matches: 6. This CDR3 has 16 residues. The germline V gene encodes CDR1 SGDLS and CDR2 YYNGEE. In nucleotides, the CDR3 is TGTGCCAGCAGCACCCGGACAGGGGTCAGCACAGATACGCAGTATTTT. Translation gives CASSTRTGVSTDTQYF. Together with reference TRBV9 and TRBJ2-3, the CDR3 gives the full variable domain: DSGVTQTPKHLITATGQRVTLRCSPRSGDLSVYWYQQSLDQGLQFLIQYYNGEERAKGNILERFSAQQFPDLHSELNLSSLELGDSALYFCASSTRTGVSTDTQYFGPGTRLTVL.

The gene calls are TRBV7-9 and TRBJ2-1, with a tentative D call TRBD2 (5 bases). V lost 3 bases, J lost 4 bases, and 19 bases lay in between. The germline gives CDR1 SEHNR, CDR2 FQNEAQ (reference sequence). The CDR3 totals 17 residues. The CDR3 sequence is CASSFRVGEIPYNEQFF. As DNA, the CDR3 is TGTGCCAGCAGCTTCCGGGTCGGGGAGATCCCTTACAATGAGCAGTTCTTC.

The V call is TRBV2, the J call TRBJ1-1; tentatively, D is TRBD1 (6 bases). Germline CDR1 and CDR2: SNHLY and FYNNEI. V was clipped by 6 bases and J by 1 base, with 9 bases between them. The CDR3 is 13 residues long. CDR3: CASRQQGNTEAFF. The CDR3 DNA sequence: TGTGCCAGCAGGCAACAGGGGAACACTGAAGCTTTCTTT.

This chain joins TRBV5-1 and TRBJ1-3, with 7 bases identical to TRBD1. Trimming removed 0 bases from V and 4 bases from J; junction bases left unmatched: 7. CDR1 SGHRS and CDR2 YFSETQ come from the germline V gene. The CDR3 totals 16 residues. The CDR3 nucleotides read TGCGCCAGCAGCTTGGCCACTACAGGGGCCGGAAACACCATATATTTT. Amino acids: CASSLATTGAGNTIYF.

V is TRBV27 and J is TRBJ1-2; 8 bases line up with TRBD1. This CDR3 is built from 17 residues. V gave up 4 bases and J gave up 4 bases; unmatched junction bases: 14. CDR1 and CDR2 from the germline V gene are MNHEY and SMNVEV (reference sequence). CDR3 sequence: CASSSSGTGEGAYGYTF. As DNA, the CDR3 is TGTGCCAGCAGTTCGTCCGGGACAGGCGAAGGCGCCTATGGCTACACCTTC.